Shown below are 8 T cell receptor beta chains from a single sample sequenced in a study of blood T cell repertoires in COVID-19. The table came from immunoSEQ multiplex PCR; TCRdb's copy has only in-frame clones and leaves some out. The data show some 110,000 clones, more than 85% seen once. The source material was peripheral blood. Source of these receptors: a man over 45 with COVID-19, enrolled during active disease.

J is TRBJ2-4 and V is TRBV27; 9 nucleotides align to TRBD1. Germline loops: CDR1 MNHEY, CDR2 SMNVEV (reference sequence). Unmatched junction bases numbered 1, after V lost 0 bases and J lost 1 base. CDR3 length equals 16 residues. As DNA, the CDR3 is TGTGCCAGCAGTTTATCGACAGGGGGTGCCAAAAACATTCAGTACTTC. Translation gives CASSLSTGGAKNIQYF.

The chain recombines TRBV27 with TRBJ2-1; D is possibly TRBD1 (5 bases). The CDR3 spans 12 residues. With 6 bases removed from V and 3 bases from J, the gap between germline ends came to 6 bases. Germline V gene sequence: CDR1 MNHEY, CDR2 SMNVEV (reference sequence). The CDR3: CASRTVYNEQFF. The DNA for the CDR3 is TGTGCCAGCAGGACAGTCTACAATGAGCAGTTCTTC.

V and J are TRBV18 and TRBJ2-3; TRBD1 matches 9 bases. Germline CDR1 and CDR2: KGHSH and LQKENI. The J segment lost 1 base and the V segment lost 3 bases, leaving 5 bases of the junction unmatched. This CDR3 is built from 16 residues. CDR3 in amino acids: CASSPLRQGGTDTQYF. Here the CDR3 DNA reads TGTGCCAGCTCACCTCTACGACAGGGGGGCACAGATACGCAGTATTTT.

DNA of the CDR3: TGTGCCACCAGCAGAGAGGTAGGGGCTTTCTACAATGAGCAGTTCTTC. Its protein product is CATSREVGAFYNEQFF. V and J are TRBV15 and TRBJ2-1; tentatively, D is TRBD1 (5 bases). This CDR3 comprises 16 residues. The V and J ends lost 0 bases and 3 bases respectively, with 12 bases between them. The germline gives CDR1 LNHNV, CDR2 YYDKDF (reference sequence).

V gene TRBV27 combines with J gene TRBJ1-3; possibly TRBD1 for D (6 bases). This CDR3 is 15 amino acids long. The V and J ends lost 11 bases and 0 bases respectively, with 17 bases between them. Germline CDR1 reads MNHEY; CDR2 reads SMNVEV (reference sequence). CDR3 DNA: TGTGCCTCCAGACGGGGGGCAAACTCTGGAAACACCATATATTTT. It yields the protein CASRRGANSGNTIYF.

The chain is built from TRBV9 and TRBJ2-7; TRBD1 matches at 8 bases. V shed 3 bases and J 5 bases; nucleotides not matched to a gene: 4. Germline values: CDR1 SGDLS, CDR2 YYNGEE. CDR3 length equals 13 residues. The CDR3 nucleotides are TGTGCCAGCAGCGCGACGACAGGGGACGAGCAGTACTTC. Protein product: CASSATTGDEQYF.

This chain uses TRBV24-1 with TRBJ2-1, with D uncertain. CDR3 size: 13 residues. The V and J ends lost 10 bases and 0 bases respectively, with 9 bases between them. Germline V gene data show CDR1 as KGHDR and CDR2 as SFDVKD. This chain's CDR3 is CATMGLSYNEQFF. CDR3 sequence (DNA): TGTGCCACTATGGGCCTCTCCTACAATGAGCAGTTCTTC.

This rearrangement joins TRBV7-6 to TRBJ2-5; TRBD1 matches at 9 bases. Germline V gene lookup returns CDR1 SGHVS and CDR2 FNYEAQ. This CDR3 is built from 16 residues. Trimming took 4 bases from V and 1 from J; bases not matched to a gene: 7. CDR3 bases: TGTGCCAGCAGCTCGGGACAGGGTGGGGTCCAAGAGACCCAGTACTTC. This sequence encodes CASSSGQGGVQETQYF.